This is a list of T cell receptor beta chains from one sample in a study of vaccination effects on CD4 cells after COVID-19. Their antigens remain unidentified. Using immunoSEQ multiplex PCR, the repertoire was profiled, and TCRdb retains in-frame clones only, with some absent. Among 65,000 to 90,000 clones listed, roughly four fifths were seen once. The material sequenced was CD4+ T cells from PBMCs cultured without peptide, taken after COVID-19 vaccination. Receptor source: a human donor who received a COVID-19 vaccine. Both conserved end residues are part of each CDR3.

>TRBJ2-5|TRBV10-2
CASLTPSGGAGTQYF
>TRBJ2-2|TRBV5-1
CASSWDLRAGELFF
>TRBJ2-3|TRBV7-2
CASSLGGGIADTQYF
>TRBJ2-5|TRBV29-1
CSVEVPGLQETQYF
>TRBJ1-2|TRBV6-1
CASSEGGAYYGYTF
>TRBJ1-2|TRBV7-2
CASSFYYGYTF
>TRBJ2-2|TRBV10-2
CASSLEGGRSTGELFF
>TRBJ2-2|TRBV4-1
CASSHRTGELFF
>TRBJ1-3|TRBV18
CASSLYGGTDGNTIYF
>TRBJ2-2|TRBV27
CASSLGFTGELFF
>TRBJ1-5|TRBV6-2/TRBV6-3
CASSSISGQLNQPQHF
>TRBJ1-2|TRBV7-2
CASSLAGGYGYTF
>TRBJ2-3|TRBV5-1
CASSIVAGRGDTQYF
>TRBJ2-5|TRBV7-9
CASSPSGGETQYF
>TRBJ1-1|TRBV6-5
CASRIQGGDTEAFF
>TRBJ1-2|TRBV15
CATKGNFYGYTF
>TRBJ2-2|TRBV5-1
CASASVGTTGELFF
>TRBJ1-6|TRBV30
CAWSGQYYNSPLHF
>TRBJ1-3|TRBV2
CASSEQGSGNTIYF
>TRBJ2-6|TRBV7-2
CASTYRPGSYSGANVLTF
>TRBJ1-2|TRBV5-1
CASRMTGNYGYTF
>TRBJ2-3|TRBV5-8
CASPGGRTDTQYF
>TRBJ2-3|TRBV12-3/TRBV12-4
CASSLKTLRLYF
>TRBJ1-3|TRBV5-1
CASSDDRAGNTIYF
>TRBJ1-1|TRBV9
CASSVSGTNTEAFF
>TRBJ2-2|TRBV9
CASSVGTSGYTGELFF
>TRBJ2-2|TRBV15
CATSRDPRGTTGELFF
>TRBJ1-5|TRBV19
CASSMRTQPQHF
>TRBJ1-5|TRBV18
CASSPGLNQPQHF
>TRBJ2-3|TRBV24-1
CATSDAARTSTDTQYF
>TRBJ2-1|TRBV18
CASSLQGWGYNEQFF
>TRBJ2-5|TRBV18
CASSLGQKETQYF